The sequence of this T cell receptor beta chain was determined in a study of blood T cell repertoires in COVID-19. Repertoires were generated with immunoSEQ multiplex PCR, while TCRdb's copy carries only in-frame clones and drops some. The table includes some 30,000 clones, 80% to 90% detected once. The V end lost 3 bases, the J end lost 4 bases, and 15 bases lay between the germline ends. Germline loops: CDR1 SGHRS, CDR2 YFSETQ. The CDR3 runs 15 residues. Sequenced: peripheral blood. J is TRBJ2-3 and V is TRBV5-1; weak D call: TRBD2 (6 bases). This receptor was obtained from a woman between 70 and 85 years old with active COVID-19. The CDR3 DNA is TGCGCCAGCAGCTACGGGACTCCTATCCCAGATACGCAGTATTTT. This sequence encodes CASSYGTPIPDTQYF.